A selection of T cell receptor beta chains follows, all from one sample in a study of low-dose radiotherapy and immunotherapy resistance in tumors. TCRdb recomputed calls from the reads with MiXCR, one row per CDR3 protein. Of approximately 91,000 distinct CDR3 sequences listed, 20% to 25% are singletons. Specimen: PBMCs, collected after low-dose radiotherapy plus immunotherapy. Receptors originate from a female donor with ovarian cancer. The CDR3 runs from the conserved cysteine through the conserved F or W. D genes are given only for firm matches.

TRBJ2-3	TRBV28	TRBD1	CASSLLGQGAGADTQYF
TRBJ2-3	TRBV5-5	-	CASSTGSLTDTQYF
TRBJ2-2	TRBV3-1	TRBD2	CASSQGGRANTGELFF
TRBJ2-7	TRBV27	TRBD2	CASSYSSGSPLSEQYF
TRBJ2-7	TRBV20-1	TRBD2	CSARDSRLAGAGEQYF
TRBJ1-2	TRBV27	-	CASIGYTF
TRBJ1-1	TRBV29-1	-	CSVADSLMNTEAFF
TRBJ2-5	TRBV5-1	-	CASSQDPTVPQETQYF
TRBJ2-1	TRBV7-3	-	CASSKGPGGLSYNEQFF
TRBJ2-3	TRBV21-1	-	CASSKGTGVLTDTQYF
TRBJ1-5	TRBV4-1	-	CASSQGQGGMSGNQPQHF
TRBJ2-7	TRBV11-2	-	CASSTQLAYEQYF
TRBJ2-7	TRBV19	-	CASSMELLSSYEQYF
TRBJ2-1	TRBV7-9	TRBD2	CASSLAGTSVEQFF
TRBJ2-2	TRBV7-3	TRBD2	CASSWGGTGELFF
TRBJ2-7	TRBV28	TRBD2	CASSSPQGSGSTYEQYF
TRBJ1-2	TRBV28	-	CASSEGGSNYGYTF
TRBJ2-1	TRBV5-6	-	CASSLNPSRSNEQFF
TRBJ1-1	TRBV3-1	-	CASSSAGRDEAFF
TRBJ1-1	TRBV5-6	-	CASSLFRGRAFF
TRBJ1-2	TRBV6-2/TRBV6-3	TRBD1	CASSYTPGTGVYGYTF
TRBJ1-2	TRBV29-1	-	CSVVSAGDSGYTF
TRBJ1-5	TRBV19	TRBD1	CASSISRQGHQPQHF
TRBJ1-5	TRBV5-1	-	CASSPDGIGNQPQHF
TRBJ2-1	TRBV2	-	CASSLYLGTEQFF
TRBJ2-7	TRBV12-3/TRBV12-4	-	CASSLAPSSYEQYF
TRBJ2-2	TRBV25-1	TRBD2	CASSAVWASGTLFTGELFF